The rows below give T cell receptor beta chains drawn from one sample of a study of blood T cell repertoires in COVID-19. Libraries were prepared by immunoSEQ multiplex PCR; TCRdb keeps only in-frame clonotypes and omits some of them. The sample has some 150,000 clones; approximately 83% are singletons. Sequencing was carried out using peripheral blood. Receptors were obtained from a woman in her fifties or sixties with COVID-19, enrolled during active disease. Both conserved end residues are part of each CDR3. D genes are given only for firm matches. Clone size appears in some rows only: once, few, many, or a class for an expanded clone.

d_call clone_size j_call v_call cdr3_nt cdr3_aa
TRBD1 NA TRBJ1-2 TRBV7-3 TGTGCCAGCAGCTTAACGGGGCAGGGGGCCACCGGCTACACCTTC CASSLTGQGATGYTF
NA once TRBJ1-1 TRBV15 TGTGCCACCAGCAGGGAACAGGTTGGAGTCTCTGAAGCTTTCTTT CATSREQVGVSEAFF
NA NA TRBJ2-3 TRBV5-1 TGCGCCAGCAGCTTGGCCCTTGGGACTAGCACAGATACGCAGTATTTT CASSLALGTSTDTQYF
TRBD2 NA TRBJ2-5 TRBV27 TGTGCCAGCAGTTTACTAGCGGACAAAGAGACCCAGTACTTC CASSLLADKETQYF
TRBD2 NA TRBJ2-4 TRBV5-4 TGTGCCAGCAGCCTCATTGTAGCGAGCGGGGGGGCCGCTCAGTACTTC CASSLIVASGGAAQYF
NA NA TRBJ1-6 TRBV7-3 TGTGCCAGCAGCCGCTCGTGGGGGGACTCACCCCTCCACTTT CASSRSWGDSPLHF
TRBD1 NA TRBJ2-6 TRBV11-3 TGTGCCAGCAGCCTGGGGACAGTGAACTCTGGGGCCAACGTCCTGACTTTC CASSLGTVNSGANVLTF
NA NA TRBJ1-2 TRBV4-1 TGCGCCAGCAGCCAAGTAGAACGAGGGCACTTCGGCTACACCTTC CASSQVERGHFGYTF
NA NA TRBJ1-1 TRBV19 TGTGCCAGTAGGCTTATTAGCCCGAACACTGAAGCTTTCTTT CASRLISPNTEAFF
NA NA TRBJ2-1 TRBV7-2 TGTGCCAGCAGCCACGGGAGTGGGGCCTACAATGAGCAGTTCTTC CASSHGSGAYNEQFF
NA NA TRBJ2-7 TRBV7-9 TGTGCCAGCAGCCCCGTCTACGAGCAGTACTTC CASSPVYEQYF
NA NA TRBJ1-2 TRBV27 TGTGCCAGCAGTTTTGGGGGGGCGATGGGTGGCTACACCTTC CASSFGGAMGGYTF
TRBD2 many TRBJ2-4 TRBV25-1 TGTGCCAGCAGTGCGGGGGGGCAAAACATTCAGTACTTC CASSAGGQNIQYF
NA NA TRBJ1-6 TRBV19 TGTGCCAGTAGTAAACAGGGTTTCGATAATTCACCCCTCCACTTT CASSKQGFDNSPLHF
TRBD2 NA TRBJ2-2 TRBV28 TGTGCCAGCAGTTTAATTCGGTGGGAAGACCTACCTAGCGGGGGGGCCGGGGAGCTGTTTTTT CASSLIRWEDLPSGGAGELFF
NA NA TRBJ1-2 TRBV28 TGTGCCAGCACCATACAGGGTGATGGCTACACCTTC CASTIQGDGYTF
NA NA TRBJ1-5 TRBV11-2 TGTGCCAGCAGCTTAGACGGACAGAGCAATCAGCCCCAGCATTTT CASSLDGQSNQPQHF
TRBD1 medium-sized TRBJ1-1 TRBV6-1 TGTGCCAGCAGTGAAGCTGGGACAGGTGAATTTGAAGCTTTCTTT CASSEAGTGEFEAFF
NA NA TRBJ2-1 TRBV7-8 TGTGCCAGCACCGAAATAGATTACAATGAGCAGTTCTTC CASTEIDYNEQFF
TRBD1 NA TRBJ2-7 TRBV11-2 TGTGCCAGCAGCTACGGACAGGGGGCCTACGAGCAGTACTTC CASSYGQGAYEQYF
NA once TRBJ2-7 TRBV2 TGTGCCAGCAGTGAACGAGGACAGATCTCCTACGAGCAGTACTTC CASSERGQISYEQYF
NA once TRBJ2-7 TRBV3-1/TRBV3-2 TGTGCCAGCAGCCAAGATATGCAGGTCTACGAGCAGTACTTC CASSQDMQVYEQYF
NA NA TRBJ1-1 TRBV2 TGTGCCAGCATCCAGGGGATCAACACTGAAGCTTTCTTT CASIQGINTEAFF
TRBD1 NA TRBJ1-1 TRBV29-1 TGCAGCGTCCCCCGGGACAGAACTGAAGCTTTCTTT CSVPRDRTEAFF
TRBD1 NA TRBJ1-6 TRBV19 TGTGCCAGTAGTCAACCCCGAGGGACAGGGGGTAATTCACCCCTCCACTTT CASSQPRGTGGNSPLHF
NA NA TRBJ1-2 TRBV9 TGTGCCAGCAGCGTGCAGGGATACTATGGCTACACCTTC CASSVQGYYGYTF
TRBD2 NA TRBJ2-3 TRBV5-1 TGCGCCAGCAGCTTGTTCCAAGGACTAGCGGAACACGATACGCAGTATTTT CASSLFQGLAEHDTQYF
TRBD1 NA TRBJ2-7 TRBV15 TGTGCCACCAGCCTCCCCGGACAGGGTTACGAGCAGTACTTC CATSLPGQGYEQYF
NA NA TRBJ1-6 TRBV11-2 TGTGCCAGCAGCTTAGTCTCACAGGCCTATAATTCACCCCTCCACTTT CASSLVSQAYNSPLHF
TRBD1 NA TRBJ1-2 TRBV6-2/TRBV6-3 TGTGCCAGCAGCATCACAGGGGGCGGCTATGGCTACACCTTC CASSITGGGYGYTF
NA NA TRBJ2-3 TRBV4-3 TGCGCCAGCAGCCAAGATACGGGGGACGGTGATACGCAGTATTTT CASSQDTGDGDTQYF
NA once TRBJ1-4 TRBV11-2 TGTGCCAGCAGCTACAGGGCTAGCCAGACTAATGAAAAACTGTTTTTT CASSYRASQTNEKLFF
TRBD2 NA TRBJ2-1 TRBV28 TGTGCCAGCAGTTTCATCAAACCCAGCGGGGGACACAATGAGCAGTTCTTC CASSFIKPSGGHNEQFF
TRBD1 NA TRBJ1-5 TRBV18 TGTGCCAGCTCCCAAGGACAGGGGACGGATCAGCCCCAGCATTTT CASSQGQGTDQPQHF
TRBD2 NA TRBJ2-1 TRBV11-3 TGTGCCAGCAGCGCAGTGGCGGGGGGCACCTACAATGAGCAGTTCTTC CASSAVAGGTYNEQFF
TRBD1 NA TRBJ1-2 TRBV4-1 TGCGCCAGCAGCCCGTACAGGGGCCAGGGCTATGGCTACACCTTC CASSPYRGQGYGYTF
NA NA TRBJ1-3 TRBV9 TGTGCCAGCAGCCCCCAAAGTCAGGGAAACACCATATATTTT CASSPQSQGNTIYF
NA NA TRBJ2-7 TRBV7-6 TGTGCCAGCAGCTTAACCGCTCAAGCGGCCTCCTACGAGCAGTACTTC CASSLTAQAASYEQYF
NA once TRBJ2-6 TRBV4-2 TGTGCCAGCAGCCAGGGAGGTGGGGCCAACGTCCTGACTTTC CASSQGGGANVLTF
NA NA TRBJ1-3 TRBV25-1 TGTGCCAGCAGTGACTCCTCTGGAAACACCATATATTTT CASSDSSGNTIYF
NA few TRBJ1-3 TRBV6-1 TGTGCCAGCAGTGAAGCACAGTACTCTGGAAACACCATATATTTT CASSEAQYSGNTIYF
TRBD2 NA TRBJ2-1 TRBV5-1 TGCGCCAGCAGCTCGGGGCGACTAGCGGGGGACCCGTGGGATGAGCAGTTCTTC CASSSGRLAGDPWDEQFF
NA NA TRBJ2-1 TRBV21-1 TGTGCCAGCAGCAAAGACCCGGCTAGCGGGGGCTGCCGGGTGCAGTTCTTC CASSKDPASGGCRVQFF
TRBD1 NA TRBJ2-7 TRBV7-2 TGTGCCAGCAGCTTAGCTACAGGGGTGTACGGGCAGTACTTC CASSLATGVYGQYF
NA NA TRBJ1-5 TRBV7-2 TGTGCCAGCAGCTTAACTATCGGTCAGCCCCAGCATTTT CASSLTIGQPQHF
TRBD1 NA TRBJ1-2 TRBV29-1 TGCAGCGTCGCCACACTGACAGGGTTGGGGAGCTATGGCTACACCTTC CSVATLTGLGSYGYTF
TRBD2 NA TRBJ2-1 TRBV15 TGTGCCACCAGCAGAGCTGGACTAGCGGACTACAATGAGCAGTTCTTC CATSRAGLADYNEQFF
TRBD1 few TRBJ1-3 TRBV30 TGTGCCTGGAGTATTACAGGGGGCCTCTCTGGAAACACCATATATTTT CAWSITGGLSGNTIYF
NA few TRBJ1-4 TRBV30 TGTGCCTGGAGTGTACCTTTTACAGTGGAAAAACTGTTTTTT CAWSVPFTVEKLFF
TRBD1 NA TRBJ1-2 TRBV7-2 TGTGCCAGCAGCTTCCAGGGGGCGCGGGTTAACTATGGCTACACCTTC CASSFQGARVNYGYTF